Presented here are 6 T cell receptor beta chains from one specimen sequenced in a study of control samples from healthy donors and cancer patients. This table comes from immunoSEQ multiplex PCR, and its TCRdb copy is limited to in-frame clones, with some not included. The sample lists about 89,000 clones, more than 75% occurring once. The source material was blood. The receptors were gathered from a woman aged 40 to 55 in good health.

The J gene is TRBJ2-3, the V gene TRBV25-1; a weak D match, TRBD2 (5 bases). There are 15 residues in the CDR3. V was cut by 3 bases and J by 2 bases, with 12 bases left in between. The germline V gene encodes CDR1 MGHDK and CDR2 SYGVNS. CDR3 in amino acids: CASSDGSLVTDTQYF. CDR3 nucleotides: TGTGCCAGCAGTGATGGCTCACTAGTCACAGATACGCAGTATTTT.

The gene calls are TRBV12-1 and TRBJ2-2; TRBD1 is the table's D call and was not checked against the DNA. TRBV12-1 is given as a pseudogene. The CDR3 is made up of 16 amino acids. The chain's CDR3 is CASSTLQGAGTGELFF. CDR3 nucleotides: TGTGCCAGCAGCACATTACAGGGGGCTGGGACCGGGGAGCTGTTTTTT.

The rearrangement links TRBV29-1 to TRBJ2-7; 7 bases are a match to TRBD1. With 6 bases clipped from V and 4 bases from J, the junction kept 6 bases outside the gene matches. The CDR3 has 12 residues. Germline loops: CDR1 SQVTM, CDR2 ANQGSEA. The CDR3 here is CSVRDSWYEQYF. Written as DNA, the CDR3 is TGCAGCGTCCGGGACAGTTGGTACGAGCAGTACTTC.

The chain uses TRBV11-3 and TRBJ2-3; 8 nucleotides agree with TRBD1. Germline CDR1 is SGHNT and CDR2 is YENEEA. The CDR3 totals 14 residues. V trimming: 6 bases; J trimming: 4 bases; junction bases outside the gene matches: 6. CDR3 bases: TGTGCCAGCAGTTCCGACAGGGGTCCAGATACGCAGTATTTT. As protein: CASSSDRGPDTQYF. The full variable domain, its missing parts supplied by reference TRBV11-3 and TRBJ2-3, is EAGVVQSPRYKIIEKKQPVAFWCNPISGHNTLYWYLQNLGQGPELLIRYENEEAVDDSQLPKDRFSAERLKGVDSTLKIQPAELGDSAVYLCASSSDRGPDTQYFGPGTRLTVL.

This clone was observed a handful of times. This rearrangement joins TRBV7-2 to TRBJ2-1, with 11 bases fitting TRBD1. V was pared by 1 base and J by 8 bases, with 7 bases of the junction left unmatched. The CDR3 totals 16 residues. CDR1 and CDR2 (germline): SGHTA, FQGNSA. CDR3 DNA: TGTGCCAGCAGCTTAGATGGGACAGGGGGTTTCGATGAGCAGTTCTTC. This gives the protein CASSLDGTGGFDEQFF.

A few counts support this clone. J is TRBJ1-2 and V is TRBV19; D is ambiguous. V lost 7 bases, J lost 0 bases, and 9 bases lay in between. Germline CDR1 reads LNHDA; CDR2 reads SQIVND (reference sequence). The length of the CDR3 is 13 residues. CDR3 DNA: TGTGCCAGTATTGAAGGGACTAACTATGGCTACACCTTC. As protein: CASIEGTNYGYTF.